Each of the 13 T cell receptor beta chains below was sequenced from the same sample in a study of shared clonotypes between healthy human individuals. The protocol was immunoSEQ multiplex PCR, while the TCRdb copy is restricted to in-frame clones and leaves out a portion. Here the sample spans a few million clones, around 90% being singletons. The sample taken for sequencing was naive CD4+ T cells from PBMCs. The subset denotes: CD45RA+ positively selected. These receptor sequences come from a man aged 18 to 29 in good health. Some clones in this sample may be carry-over from other donors' samples.

The chain links TRBV29-1 to TRBJ1-1; 7 nucleotides align to TRBD1. This CDR3 comprises 15 residues. After removal of 2 bases from V and 0 bases from J, the junction contained 6 bases not matched to a gene. Germline V CDR1 and CDR2: SQVTM, ANQGSEA. The chain's CDR3 is CSVEYVTGVNTEAFF. The CDR3 DNA reads as TGCAGCGTTGAATATGTAACAGGGGTGAACACTGAAGCTTTCTTT.

The J gene is TRBJ2-7, the V gene TRBV19; TRBD1 matches at 8 bases. V shed 4 bases and J 3 bases; nucleotides not matched to a gene: 8. This CDR3 is built from 15 residues. The V gene's germline CDR1 is LNHDA and CDR2 SQIVND (reference sequence). CDR3 nucleotide sequence: TGTGCCAGTAGTACAAGGACAGGGTACAGCTACGAGCAGTACTTC. This encodes CASSTRTGYSYEQYF.

The gene calls are TRBV5-1 and TRBJ2-2; 8 bases fit TRBD1. V was pared by 4 bases and J by 5 bases, with 1 base of the junction left unmatched. CDR3 length: 13 residues. The germline gives CDR1 SGHRS, CDR2 YFSETQ. CDR3 sequence reads: CASSNRGTGELFF. The DNA of the CDR3 is TGCGCCAGCAGCAACAGGGGGACCGGGGAGCTGTTTTTT.

Points on this clone: At one of its ends the junction is not consistent with the germline gene, which may arise from a read error. The rearrangement joins TRBV19 to TRBJ2-5; D possibly matches TRBD1 or TRBD2 (5 bases each). Germline values: CDR1 LNHDA, CDR2 SQIVND (reference sequence). There are 14 residues in the CDR3. The DNA of the CDR3 is TGTGCCACTAGTGGTGTAGCCCCTGGGGGGACCCAGTACTTC. It yields the protein CATSGVAPGGTQYF.

The chain has TRBV18 and TRBJ1-3; D is unresolved. V lost 6 bases and J lost 4, with 16 bases in between. This CDR3 contains 15 residues. Germline V gives CDR1 KGHSH, CDR2 LQKENI. Written as DNA, the CDR3 is TGTGCCAGCTCCCCCTCCTTCGCGAGGGGAAACACCATATATTTT. Encoded protein: CASSPSFARGNTIYF.

This chain uses TRBV4-1 with TRBJ2-7; D remains unclear. The V gene lost 1 base and the J gene lost 6 bases, with 13 bases spanning the gap. From germline, CDR1 is MGHRA and CDR2 YSYEKL. The CDR3 runs 14 residues. Here the CDR3 reads CASSQAGSRGEQYF. The DNA for the CDR3 is TGCGCCAGCAGCCAAGCAGGATCCCGAGGCGAGCAGTACTTC.

The rearrangement links TRBV12-5 to TRBJ2-5, with 13 bases matching TRBD2. CDR3 length equals 16 residues. J was trimmed by 5 bases and V by 5 bases; bases with no gene match: 8. CDR1 and CDR2 from the germline V gene are LGHNT and FRNRAP. In DNA form, the CDR3 reads TGTGCTAGTGGTCTCGGACTAGCGGGAGAGGAGGAGACCCAGTACTTC. Amino acids: CASGLGLAGEEETQYF.

V gene TRBV9 combines with J gene TRBJ2-6; 10 bases map to TRBD1. V was clipped by 4 bases and J by 1 base; unmatched bases: 8. The CDR3 runs to 18 residues. The V gene's germline CDR1 is SGDLS and CDR2 YYNGEE. CDR3 residues: CASSPGTGVESGANVLTF. The CDR3, as DNA: TGTGCCAGCAGCCCCGGGACAGGGGTCGAGTCTGGGGCCAACGTCCTGACTTTC.

The chain links TRBV14 to TRBJ2-7; 7 positions agree with TRBD1. The CDR3 is 14 amino acids. Germline-derived CDR1 and CDR2 are SGHDN and FVKESK. V lost 2 bases, J lost 7 bases, and 8 bases stayed unmatched. CDR3 in amino acids: CASSQLGTEREQYF. Here the CDR3 DNA reads TGTGCCAGCAGCCAACTAGGGACAGAAAGGGAGCAGTACTTC.

V and J are TRBV6-6 and TRBJ1-5; perhaps TRBD1 as D (6 bases). In germline, CDR1 is MNHNY, CDR2 SVGAGI (reference sequence). The ends were cut back, 0 bases at V and 7 bases at J, with 13 bases in the middle. There are 15 residues in the CDR3. Here the CDR3 reads CASSYSRGESQPQHF. The CDR3 nucleotides read TGTGCCAGCAGTTACTCTAGGGGGGAATCGCAGCCCCAGCATTTT.

The chain links TRBV5-6 to TRBJ1-5; D is unresolved. CDR3 length: 13 amino acids. With 0 bases removed from V and 6 bases from J, the gap between germline ends came to 7 bases. Germline V gives CDR1 SGHDT, CDR2 YYEEEE. This CDR3 is CASSLVGSQPQHF. CDR3 bases: TGTGCCAGCAGCTTGGTGGGTAGTCAGCCCCAGCATTTT.

The chain employs TRBV19 and TRBJ2-7, with D hard to call. V gave up 1 base and J gave up 2 bases, with 9 bases separating them. The length of the CDR3 is 14 residues. From germline, CDR1 is LNHDA and CDR2 SQIVND (reference sequence). The CDR3 loop reads CASSIGSVPYEQYF. Here the CDR3 DNA reads TGTGCCAGTAGTATAGGCTCCGTCCCCTACGAGCAGTACTTC.

This rearrangement joins TRBV9 to TRBJ2-5; D gene unclear. The CDR3 totals 13 residues. V lost 4 bases and J lost 3, with 10 bases in between. Germline CDR1 and CDR2: SGDLS and YYNGEE. The CDR3 DNA is TGTGCCAGCAGCCCACGGTGGGAAGAGACCCAGTACTTC. This gives the protein CASSPRWEETQYF.